This TCR beta chain stems from a study of cytotoxic CD8 clonotypes in ibrutinib-treated CLL. About the research overall: Outcomes included around 25 partial and 2 complete responses; after median about 68 months, 14 stayed remitted and around 12 progressed. Findings and limits, study-wide: Sampling times differed between sustained-remission and progressing patients. Clonality measured at baseline exceeded age-matched healthy donors, tracking circulating CD8+ T-cell counts.

The repertoire was sequenced with immunoSEQ multiplex PCR; TCRdb's copy has only in-frame clones and lacks some. Among 90,000 to 100,000 clones listed, around 73% were seen once. Germline values: CDR1 SNHLY, CDR2 FYNNEI. The CDR3 has 14 residues. The J segment lost 4 bases and the V segment lost 6 bases, leaving 3 bases of the junction unmatched. With respect to this clone: The antigen is not known.

Here the sequenced sample was PBMCs, taken after 12 months of ibrutinib treatment. The sequence was obtained from a human donor with chronic lymphocytic leukemia. The chain recombines TRBV2 with TRBJ1-4; 9 nucleotides agree with TRBD1. The CDR3 DNA follows: TGTGCCAGCAGGACAGGGGGGTTTAATGAAAAACTGTTTTTT. Protein product: CASRTGGFNEKLFF.